Below are 14 T cell receptor beta chains sequenced from a single sample in a study of OX40 agonist ivuxolimab in advanced cancers. Measured with immunoSEQ multiplex PCR; TCRdb has only the in-frame clones, and not every one. This table holds about 19,000 clones, about nine tenths found once. The specimen comprised CD4+ or CD8+ T cells sorted from blood, sampled in a trial of the OX40 agonist ivuxolimab. These receptors originate from an adult with an advanced solid tumor such as melanoma, head and neck, liver or kidney cancer.

The rearrangement links TRBV5-1 to TRBJ1-1, with D unclear. V dropped 0 bases and J dropped 5 bases, with 14 bases sitting between them. This CDR3 is built from 15 residues. Germline loops: CDR1 SGHRS, CDR2 YFSETQ. Here the CDR3 reads CASSLESAIGTEAFF. DNA of the CDR3: TGCGCCAGCAGCTTGGAGTCGGCCATCGGTACTGAAGCTTTCTTT.

The rearrangement uses TRBV28 and TRBJ2-2, with 7 bases aligning to TRBD1. The germline V gene encodes CDR1 MDHEN and CDR2 SYDVKM. After removal of 3 bases from V and 0 bases from J, the junction contained 4 bases not matched to a gene. CDR3 length equals 16 residues. CDR3 bases: TGTGCCAGCAGTTTTTTAGGGGGCCCGAACACCGGGGAGCTGTTTTTT. This sequence encodes CASSFLGGPNTGELFF.

The chain uses TRBV28 and TRBJ2-3; D perhaps matches TRBD2 (5 bases). Germline V gives CDR1 MDHEN, CDR2 SYDVKM. V gave up 4 bases and J gave up 3 bases, with 17 bases separating them. The CDR3 has 16 residues. The CDR3: CASSSPSTEATDTQYF. The CDR3 DNA is TGTGCCAGCAGTTCGCCTAGCACCGAGGCGACAGATACGCAGTATTTT. Combining the CDR3 with reference TRBV28 and TRBJ2-3 gives the whole variable domain DVKVTQSSRYLVKRTGEKVFLECVQDMDHENMFWYRQDPGLGLRLIYFSYDVKMKEKGDIPEGYSVSREKKERFSLILESASTNQTSMYLCASSSPSTEATDTQYFGPGTRLTVL.

The chain uses TRBV7-9 and TRBJ2-1; 7 nucleotides match TRBD2. The CDR3 has 14 residues. The V and J ends lost 7 bases and 2 bases, in that order; junction bases with no gene match: 5. Germline CDR1 and CDR2: SEHNR and FQNEAQ (reference sequence). Here the CDR3 reads CASTPAGAYNEQFF. The DNA of the CDR3 is TGTGCCAGCACCCCCGCGGGAGCCTACAATGAGCAGTTCTTC.

The rearrangement uses TRBV7-2 and TRBJ2-4; D uncertain. V lost 5 bases and J lost 9, with 17 bases in between. The CDR3 extends over 14 amino acids. CDR1 and CDR2 from the germline V gene are SGHTA and FQGNSA. Here the CDR3 reads CASSPMGGWGIQYF. CDR3 nucleotides: TGTGCCAGCAGCCCCATGGGTGGGTGGGGCATTCAGTACTTC. Full variable domain (rest looked up from reference TRBV7-2 and TRBJ2-4): GAGVSQSPSNKVTEKGKDVELRCDPISGHTALYWYRQSLGQGLEFLIYFQGNSAPDKSGLPSDRFSAERTGGSVSTLTIQRTQQEDSAVYLCASSPMGGWGIQYFGAGTRLSVL.

The chain uses TRBV7-6 and TRBJ2-1, with D tentatively TRBD2 (6 bases). Germline CDR1 SGHVS, CDR2 FNYEAQ. The CDR3 length is 14 residues. The V end was cut by 3 bases, the J end by 8 bases, with 14 bases between. The CDR3 is CASSFTGTRDEQFF. The CDR3 DNA is TGTGCCAGCAGCTTTACCGGGACTCGGGATGAGCAGTTCTTC.

The V call is TRBV10-1, the J call TRBJ2-1; D call uncertain. From germline, CDR1 is WNHNN and CDR2 SYGVQD (reference sequence). V lost 4 bases and J 7 bases, leaving 8 bases between the germline ends. The CDR3 length is 12 residues. Written as DNA, the CDR3 is TGCGCCAGCAGTGGGGCAGATAATGAGCAGTTCTTC. Amino acids: CASSGADNEQFF.

This chain links TRBV19 with TRBJ2-1; either TRBD1 or TRBD2 may supply D (5 bases each). In germline, CDR1 is LNHDA, CDR2 SQIVND (reference sequence). Trimming cost V 6 bases and J 2 bases, with 14 bases left between them. The CDR3 length is 15 residues. CDR3 loop: CASSTGTGTYNEQFF. CDR3 nucleotide sequence: TGTGCCAGTAGCACCGGGACGGGGACCTACAATGAGCAGTTCTTC.

This rearrangement joins TRBV19 to TRBJ2-1; 8 bases map to TRBD2. Trimming removed 3 bases from V and 4 bases from J; junction bases left unmatched: 5. CDR1 is LNHDA, CDR2 SQIVND, per germline (reference sequence). The CDR3 has 15 residues. As DNA, the CDR3 is TGTGCCAGTAGTATGAGTTTAGCGGGATACAATGAGCAGTTCTTC. Translation: CASSMSLAGYNEQFF.

The gene calls are TRBV11-2 and TRBJ2-1, with D possibly being TRBD1 (5 bases). From germline, CDR1 is SGHAT and CDR2 FQNNGV. This CDR3 is built from 12 residues. Trimming left V 3 bases short and J 6 bases short, with 6 bases between. The CDR3 DNA is TGTGCCAGCAGCTTCCAGGGCAATGAGCAGTTCTTC. Its protein product is CASSFQGNEQFF.

The V and J genes are TRBV4-3 and TRBJ1-5; D is unclear. The CDR3 runs 15 residues. Germline CDR1 is LGHNA and CDR2 is YSLEER. Deletions cut 0 bases from V and 4 bases from J, with 10 bases between. The CDR3 sequence: CASSQDWAGNQPQHF. The CDR3 coding sequence is TGCGCCAGCAGCCAAGATTGGGCAGGAAATCAGCCCCAGCATTTT.

The V gene is TRBV10-2, the J gene TRBJ1-1; maybe TRBD1 (5 bases). There are 13 residues in the CDR3. Germline V CDR1 and CDR2: WSHSY, SAAADI. Trimming took 3 bases from V and 4 from J, leaving 9 bases between them. The CDR3: CASSEVGPTEAFF. CDR3 nucleotides: TGCGCCAGCAGTGAAGTGGGGCCCACTGAAGCTTTCTTT.

V is TRBV7-9 and J is TRBJ2-1; 9 bases are shared with TRBD2. The length of the CDR3 is 17 residues. Germline CDR1 reads SEHNR; CDR2 reads FQNEAQ (reference sequence). J was trimmed by 2 bases and V by 5 bases; bases with no gene match: 10. CDR3: CASSPAGGRVTYNEQFF. The DNA of the CDR3 is TGTGCCAGCAGCCCGGCGGGCGGGAGGGTGACCTACAATGAGCAGTTCTTC.

The V and J genes are TRBV4-3 and TRBJ2-7; the D is unclear. The germline V gene encodes CDR1 LGHNA and CDR2 YSLEER. The CDR3 is 14 residues long. V shed 1 base and J shed 3 bases, with 10 bases lying between them. The CDR3 is CASSQGIGYYEQYF. The CDR3 bases are TGCGCCAGCAGCCAAGGCATTGGATACTACGAGCAGTACTTC.